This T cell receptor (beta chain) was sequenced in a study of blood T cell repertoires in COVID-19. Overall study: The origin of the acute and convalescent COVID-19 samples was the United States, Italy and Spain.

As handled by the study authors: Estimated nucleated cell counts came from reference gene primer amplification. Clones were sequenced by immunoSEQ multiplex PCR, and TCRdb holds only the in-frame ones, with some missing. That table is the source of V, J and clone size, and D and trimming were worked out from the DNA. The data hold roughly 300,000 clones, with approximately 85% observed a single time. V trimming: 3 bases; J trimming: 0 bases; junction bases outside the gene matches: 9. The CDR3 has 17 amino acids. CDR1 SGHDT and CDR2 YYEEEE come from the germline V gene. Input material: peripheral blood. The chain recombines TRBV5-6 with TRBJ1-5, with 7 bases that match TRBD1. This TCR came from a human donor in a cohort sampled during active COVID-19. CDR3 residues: CASSSGQARYSNQPQHF. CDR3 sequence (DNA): TGTGCCAGCAGCTCCGGACAGGCGCGGTATAGCAATCAGCCCCAGCATTTT.